This T cell receptor beta chain was retrieved from a study of T-cell reconstitution after alpha-beta-depleted transplantation in children. Study conclusions and caveats: Newly produced T cells mostly provided counts and TCRbeta diversity after one year, as hyperexpanded clones declined.

A library of TCRbeta sequences, prepared with unique molecular identifiers, was generated. TCRdb reprocessed the PCR reads via MiXCR and lists one record per CDR3 protein. The sample has 250,000 to 400,000 distinct CDR3 sequences, approximately 23% seen once. V was pared by 3 bases and J by 4 bases, with 14 bases between. CDR3 length: 15 residues. The germline CDR1 and CDR2 sequences are SGHRS and YFSETQ. For this clonotype: Its matching antigen is unknown.

The source material was PBMCs, mostly from graft donor cells, sampled 180 days after TCRalphabeta/CD19-depleted stem cell transplant. The rearrangement links TRBV5-1 to TRBJ2-1, with D possibly called TRBD1 or TRBD2 (5 bases each). The receptor was derived from a male patient under 18 who had a stem cell transplant for acute lymphoblastic leukemia, so the T cells may come from the graft donor. The CDR3 loop reads CASSSGPSFYNEQFF. The CDR3 DNA reads as TGCGCCAGCAGCTCGGGACCCTCCTTTTACAATGAGCAGTTCTTC.